A single T cell receptor (beta chain) is shown here with its context. The data originate from a study of shared clonotypes between healthy human individuals. The germline gives CDR1 LGHNA, CDR2 YSLEER. V dropped 1 base and J dropped 2 bases, with 15 bases sitting between them. This CDR3 is built from 16 residues. TCRdb's table, derived via immunoSEQ multiplex PCR, lists solely in-frame clones and lacks some. The data hold some 2,100,000 clones, with 85% to 95% observed a single time. Cells designated naive CD8 were CD45RO-negative and were positively selected for CCR7, with terminally differentiated effector memory CD45RA+ cells excluded.

The clonotype originates from a man younger than 30 in good health. Some clones in this sample may be carry-over from other donors' samples. The chain links TRBV4-3 to TRBJ2-7; D is tentatively TRBD1 or TRBD2 (5 bases each). Material for sequencing was naive CD8+ T cells from PBMCs. The CDR3 sequence is CASSQGTGTVTYEQYF. The CDR3 nucleotides read TGCGCCAGCAGCCAAGGTACCGGGACGGTGACCTACGAGCAGTACTTC.